This T cell receptor (beta chain) was observed in a study of early T cells in non-severe SARS-CoV-2 infection. The overall study: Sequencing used unsorted whole-blood bulk RNA, so chains lack pairing. General study points: Missing private and CD4 specificities, VDJdb matching favored anti-spike CD8 responses.

Molecules of cDNA were individually given unique molecular identifiers that were attached to them. MiXCR, applied by TCRdb to the 5' RACE reads, yields one record per CDR3 protein. The sample consists of approximately 20,000 distinct CDR3 sequences, under 4.5% of them appearing once. Notes on this clonotype: Its target is unknown.

Trimming shortened V by 7 bases and J by 4 bases, and 17 bases separated the two germline ends. The CDR3 consists of 13 residues. Germline CDR1 and CDR2: GTSNPN and SVGIG (reference sequence). The sample was whole blood. The chain combines TRBV30 with TRBJ2-7, with D unclear. This receptor was obtained from an adult who was a healthcare worker with PCR-confirmed SARS-CoV-2 infection or an uninfected control (not recorded which). CDR3 nucleotides: TGTGCCTCGACTGGCCCCAAGAGGTACGAGCAGTACTTC. Translating it yields CASTGPKRYEQYF.